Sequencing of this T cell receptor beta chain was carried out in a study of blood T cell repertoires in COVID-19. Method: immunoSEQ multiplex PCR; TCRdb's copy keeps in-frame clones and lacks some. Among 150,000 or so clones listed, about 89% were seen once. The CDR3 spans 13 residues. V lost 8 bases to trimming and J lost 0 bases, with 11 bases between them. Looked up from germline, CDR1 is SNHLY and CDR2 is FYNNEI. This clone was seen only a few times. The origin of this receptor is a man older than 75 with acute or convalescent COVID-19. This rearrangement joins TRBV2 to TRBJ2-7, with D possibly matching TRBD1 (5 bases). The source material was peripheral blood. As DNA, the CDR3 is TGTGCCAGCGACGGACAAAGCTCCTACGAGCAGTACTTC. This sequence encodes CASDGQSSYEQYF.